The entry below describes one T cell receptor (beta chain). The entry originates in a study of blood T cell repertoires in COVID-19. Study at large: The United States, Italy and Spain provided the acute and convalescent COVID-19 samples. PBMCs, B-cell-depleted T cells, or T cells provided the cDNA or gDNA that made up the material.

Participants, 18 to 89 years old, spanned around 25 US areas. Symptom resolution, clearance, or two negative PCRs marked the recovered donors of Cohort 3. Germline V gene data show CDR1 as MNHEY and CDR2 as SVGEGT. V was trimmed by 2 bases and J by 1 base, leaving 20 bases between them. This CDR3 contains 19 residues. Generated by immunoSEQ multiplex PCR, the TCRdb table keeps only in-frame clones and is missing some. Of about 330,000 clones detected, about 90% appear once; the ten largest clones hold 4.5% to 7%. This chain joins TRBV6-2 or TRBV6-3 and TRBJ2-2, with D maybe TRBD2 (6 bases). Sequencing was done on a sample of PBMCs or T cells enriched from blood (not recorded which). This sequence originates from a woman aged 30 to 39 who had recovered from COVID-19. CDR3 bases: TGTGCCAGCAGTTACCCCATAAGTAGGCTAGCGCGGAACACCGGGGAGCTGTTTTTT. It codes for CASSYPISRLARNTGELFF.